This TCR beta chain was documented in a study of PD-1 blockade in classical Hodgkin lymphoma (dated by TCRdb to 2020 to 2021). Describing the broader study: Nivolumab dosing was 3 mg/kg intravenously every 2 weeks, continuing until either disease progression or unacceptable toxicity. The study used TCR beta sequencing and CyTOF to define a peripheral blood immune signature of response to PD-1 blockade in classical Hodgkin lymphoma.

This clone was observed a single time. The antigen this receptor binds is unknown. Qualities for individual bases were not recorded, and no much larger clone is one base off. Paper-wide results and their limitations: Baseline TCR diversity was reported to be lower in newly diagnosed patients than in healthy donors and to be lower still in relapsed/refractory patients. Only a single clinical trial cohort was studied, and what caused the repertoire differences, possibly disease activity or prior therapy, remained undefined. Lower diversity was observed in patients in whom nivolumab was started less than 1 year after ASCT, and these patients were excluded from later analyses so that confounding by immune reconstitution would be avoided. CD4+ but not CD8+ TCR diversity rose significantly by C4D1 (p=0.0027 vs p=0.16), most apparent in complete responders (p=0.02). Among trial patients, those achieving complete response had baseline diversity similar to that of newly diagnosed patients, while diversity was significantly lower in partial responders and progressors.

The Qiagen DNeasy kit was used to extract genomic DNA both from unsorted PBMCs and from the negatively selected CD4+ and CD8+ fractions. TCR beta CDR3 regions were amplified by immunoSEQ multiplex PCR using primers annealing to V and J segments. A synthetic immune receptor repertoire was used to minimize amplification bias, and remaining bias was computationally removed after sequencing. Processing in the source paper ran as follows. Custom Python scripts were used to quantify repertoire diversity as the Shannon entropy index. The unsorted, CD4+ and CD8+ repertoires were each analyzed separately, with the exception of combined analyses, where CD4+ and CD8+ sequences were merged in silico. Clonal expansion was defined as a frequency increase of at least 2-fold after treatment compared with C1D1, and clones undetected at baseline were assigned a pseudocount of 0.5. Singleton clones were defined as clones with 0 or 1 copy at C1D1, and non-singleton clones were defined as clones with 2 or more copies. Clones expanded in unsorted samples were assigned a CD4+, CD8+ or unknown annotation through matching of protein sequences in sorted samples from the same patient. Wilcoxon tests on paired samples were used to test changes in diversity from C1D1 to C4D1. TCRdb's version of the immuneACCESS table is confined to in-frame rearrangements and falls short of the full clone set. An unresolved V gene accounts for under half of the shortfall where checked; the remainder is of unknown origin. The DNA was the basis for D and trimming; V, J and clone size are from that table. A total of around 100,000 clones appear in this sample, 90% of them only once. Around 3% of the sample comes from the top ten.

Trimming leaves V shorter by 3 bases and J shorter by 0 bases, with the junction holding 14 bases beyond the gene matches. Reading the germline V gene gives CDR1 SGHRS and CDR2 YFSETQ. The CDR3 sequence holds 18 residues, the cysteine and phenylalanine included. Just CDR3 DNA is preserved here, 54 bases in frame from base 1. In the paper's terms, the time point label means: cycle 4 day 1 (C4D1), after around six weeks of nivolumab. All trial patients had relapsed after autologous stem cell transplantation, with cohorts A, B and C differing in prior brentuximab vedotin exposure. The trial cohort included some 53 patients with relapsed/refractory classical Hodgkin lymphoma, and each patient had a best overall response of complete response, partial response or progressive disease. Single-agent nivolumab was administered to trial patients in the multi-cohort phase II CheckMate 205 trial. An independent review committee assessed best overall response by applying the 2007 International Working Group response criteria. Trial PBMCs were collected immediately before nivolumab initiation (C1D1) and during therapy at cycle 2 day 1 and cycle 4 day 1. Peripheral blood was collected in 8 mL Vacutainer Cell Preparation Tubes, from which PBMCs were isolated by centrifugation and then cryopreserved.

This receptor chain uses TRBV5-1 and TRBJ1-2, and 7 bases in between align with TRBD1. This sequence originates from a human donor with classical Hodgkin lymphoma. The sample here was peripheral blood mononuclear cells (PBMCs), taken before the fourth cycle of nivolumab. The DNA is as follows: TGCGCCAGCAGCTCGGGAAAATGGACAGGTCCTTCTAACTATGGCTACACCTTC. Protein translation: CASSSGKWTGPSNYGYTF.